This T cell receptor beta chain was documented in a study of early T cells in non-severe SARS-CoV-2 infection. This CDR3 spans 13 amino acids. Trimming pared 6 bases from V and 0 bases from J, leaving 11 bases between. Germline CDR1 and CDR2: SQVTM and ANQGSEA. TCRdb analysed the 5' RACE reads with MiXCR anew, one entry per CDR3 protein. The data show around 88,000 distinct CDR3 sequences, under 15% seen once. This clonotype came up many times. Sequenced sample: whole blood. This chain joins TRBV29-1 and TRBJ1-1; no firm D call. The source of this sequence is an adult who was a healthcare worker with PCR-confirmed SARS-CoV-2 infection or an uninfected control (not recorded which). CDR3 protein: CSVAKDLNTEAFF. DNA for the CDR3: TGCAGCGTAGCCAAGGACTTGAACACTGAAGCTTTCTTT.